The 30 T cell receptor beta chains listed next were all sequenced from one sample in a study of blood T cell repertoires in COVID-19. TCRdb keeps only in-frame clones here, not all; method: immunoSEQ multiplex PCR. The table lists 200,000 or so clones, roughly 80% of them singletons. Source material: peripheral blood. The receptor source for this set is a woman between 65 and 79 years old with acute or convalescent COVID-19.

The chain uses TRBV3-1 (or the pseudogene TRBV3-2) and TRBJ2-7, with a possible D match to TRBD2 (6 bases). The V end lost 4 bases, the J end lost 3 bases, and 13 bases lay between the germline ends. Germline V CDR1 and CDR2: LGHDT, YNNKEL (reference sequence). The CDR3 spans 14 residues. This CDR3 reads CASSPMGLVYEQYF. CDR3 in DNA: TGTGCCAGCAGCCCAATGGGACTGGTCTACGAGCAGTACTTC.

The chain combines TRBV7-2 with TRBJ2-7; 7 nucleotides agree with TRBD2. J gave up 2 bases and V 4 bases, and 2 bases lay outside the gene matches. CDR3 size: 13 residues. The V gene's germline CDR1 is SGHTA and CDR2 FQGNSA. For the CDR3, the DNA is TGTGCCAGCAGCTCCCGGGGGGCCTACGAGCAGTACTTC. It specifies CASSSRGAYEQYF.

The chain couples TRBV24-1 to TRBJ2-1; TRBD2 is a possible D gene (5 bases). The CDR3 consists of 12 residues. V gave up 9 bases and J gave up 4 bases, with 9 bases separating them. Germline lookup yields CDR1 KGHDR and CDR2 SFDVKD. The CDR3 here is CATDEGYNEQFF. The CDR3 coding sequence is TGTGCCACCGACGAGGGTTACAATGAGCAGTTCTTC.

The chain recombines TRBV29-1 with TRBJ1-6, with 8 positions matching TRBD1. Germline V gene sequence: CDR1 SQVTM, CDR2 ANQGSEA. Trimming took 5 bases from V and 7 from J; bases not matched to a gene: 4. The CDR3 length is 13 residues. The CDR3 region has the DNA TGCAGCGTTTGGGCAGGGGGCAATTCACCCCTCCACTTT. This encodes CSVWAGGNSPLHF.

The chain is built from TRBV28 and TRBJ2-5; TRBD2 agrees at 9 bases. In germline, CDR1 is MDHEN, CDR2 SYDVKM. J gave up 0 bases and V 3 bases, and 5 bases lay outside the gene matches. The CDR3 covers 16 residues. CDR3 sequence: CASSFLTSGYQETQYF. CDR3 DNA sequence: TGTGCCAGCAGTTTTTTGACTAGCGGTTACCAAGAGACCCAGTACTTC.

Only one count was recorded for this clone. The CDR3 DNA reads as TGCGCCAGCAGACCCCGAGGGGGTACGGGCACTGAAGCTTTCTTT. This codes for CASRPRGGTGTEAFF. The chain couples TRBV4-1 to TRBJ1-1; possible D gene TRBD1, 6 bases. The V end lost 6 bases, the J end lost 4 bases, and 18 bases lay between the germline ends. Germline CDR1 MGHRA, CDR2 YSYEKL. The CDR3 has 15 residues.

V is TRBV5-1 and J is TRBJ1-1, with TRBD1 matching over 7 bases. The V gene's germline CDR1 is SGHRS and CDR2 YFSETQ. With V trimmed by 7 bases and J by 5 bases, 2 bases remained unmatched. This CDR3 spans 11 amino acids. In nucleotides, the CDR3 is TGCGCCAGCGCAGGGGGTACTGAAGCTTTCTTT. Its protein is CASAGGTEAFF.

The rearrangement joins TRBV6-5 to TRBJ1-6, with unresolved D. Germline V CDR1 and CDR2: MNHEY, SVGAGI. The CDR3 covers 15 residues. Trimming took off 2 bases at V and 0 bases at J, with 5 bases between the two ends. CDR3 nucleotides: TGTGCCAGCAGTTACAGCCTCTCCTATAATTCACCCCTCCACTTT. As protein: CASSYSLSYNSPLHF.

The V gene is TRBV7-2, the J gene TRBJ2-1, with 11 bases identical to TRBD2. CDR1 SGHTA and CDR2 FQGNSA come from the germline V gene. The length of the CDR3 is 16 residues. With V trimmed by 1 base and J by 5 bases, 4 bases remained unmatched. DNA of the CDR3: TGTGCCAGCAGCTTAGTTCGACTAGCGGGAAACAATGAGCAGTTCTTC. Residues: CASSLVRLAGNNEQFF.

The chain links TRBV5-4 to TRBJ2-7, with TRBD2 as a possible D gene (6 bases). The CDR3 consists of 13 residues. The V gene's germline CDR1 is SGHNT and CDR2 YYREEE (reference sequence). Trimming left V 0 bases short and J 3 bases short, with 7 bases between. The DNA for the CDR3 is TGTGCCAGCAGCTTGGGGGGAGGCTACGAGCAGTACTTC. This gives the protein CASSLGGGYEQYF.

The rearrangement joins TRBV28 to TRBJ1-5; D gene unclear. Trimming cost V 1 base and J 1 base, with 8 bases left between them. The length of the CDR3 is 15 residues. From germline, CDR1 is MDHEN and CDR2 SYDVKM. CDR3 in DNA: TGTGCCAGCAGTTTATCCGGGATAAGCAATCAGCCCCAGCATTTT. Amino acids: CASSLSGISNQPQHF.

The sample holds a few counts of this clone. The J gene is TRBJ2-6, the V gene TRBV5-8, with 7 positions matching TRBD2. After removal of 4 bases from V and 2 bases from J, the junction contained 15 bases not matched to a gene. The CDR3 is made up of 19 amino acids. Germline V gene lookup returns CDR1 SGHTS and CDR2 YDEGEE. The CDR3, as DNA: TGTGCCAGCAGCCCGGTGGTGTTCGGGGAGGGACCTGGGGCCAACGTCCTGACTTTC. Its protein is CASSPVVFGEGPGANVLTF. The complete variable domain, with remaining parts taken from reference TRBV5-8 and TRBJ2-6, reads EAGVTQSPTHLIKTRGQQATLRCSPISGHTSVYWYQQALGLGLQFLLWYDEGEERNRGNFPPRFSGRQFPNYSSELNVNALELEDSALYLCASSPVVFGEGPGANVLTFGAGSRLTVL.

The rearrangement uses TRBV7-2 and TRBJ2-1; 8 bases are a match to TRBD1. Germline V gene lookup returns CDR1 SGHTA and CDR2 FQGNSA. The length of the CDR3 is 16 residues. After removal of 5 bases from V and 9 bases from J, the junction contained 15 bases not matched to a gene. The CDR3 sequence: CASSPGGYNSLGEQFF. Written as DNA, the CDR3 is TGTGCCAGCAGCCCAGGGGGCTACAACTCATTAGGTGAGCAGTTCTTC.

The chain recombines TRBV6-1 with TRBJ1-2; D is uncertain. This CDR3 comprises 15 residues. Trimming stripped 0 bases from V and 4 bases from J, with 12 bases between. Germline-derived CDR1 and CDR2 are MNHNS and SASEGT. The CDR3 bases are TGTGCCAGCAGTGAAGCCGGGGTCAACCCCTATGGCTACACCTTC. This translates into CASSEAGVNPYGYTF.

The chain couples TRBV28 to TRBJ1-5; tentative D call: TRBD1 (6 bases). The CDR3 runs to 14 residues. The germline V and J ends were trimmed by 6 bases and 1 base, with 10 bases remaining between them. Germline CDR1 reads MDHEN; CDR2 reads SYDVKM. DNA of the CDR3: TGTGCCAGCAGCTGGGACACCAGCAATCAGCCCCAGCATTTT. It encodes CASSWDTSNQPQHF.

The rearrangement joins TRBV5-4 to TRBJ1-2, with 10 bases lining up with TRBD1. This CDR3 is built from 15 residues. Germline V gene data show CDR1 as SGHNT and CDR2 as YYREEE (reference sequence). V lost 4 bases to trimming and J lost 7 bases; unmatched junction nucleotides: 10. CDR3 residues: CASSLPGQGVGGYTF. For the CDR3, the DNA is TGTGCCAGCAGCCTACCTGGACAGGGGGTAGGTGGCTACACCTTC.

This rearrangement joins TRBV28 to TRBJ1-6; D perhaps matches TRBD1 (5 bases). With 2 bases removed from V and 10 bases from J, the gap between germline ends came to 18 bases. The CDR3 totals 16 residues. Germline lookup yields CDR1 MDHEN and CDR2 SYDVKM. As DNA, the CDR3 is TGTGCCAGCAGTTTAGGGGGTGGAGGGATAGGGTCACCCCTCCACTTT. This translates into CASSLGGGGIGSPLHF. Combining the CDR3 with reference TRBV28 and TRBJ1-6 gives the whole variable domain DVKVTQSSRYLVKRTGEKVFLECVQDMDHENMFWYRQDPGLGLRLIYFSYDVKMKEKGDIPEGYSVSREKKERFSLILESASTNQTSMYLCASSLGGGGIGSPLHFGNGTRLTVT.

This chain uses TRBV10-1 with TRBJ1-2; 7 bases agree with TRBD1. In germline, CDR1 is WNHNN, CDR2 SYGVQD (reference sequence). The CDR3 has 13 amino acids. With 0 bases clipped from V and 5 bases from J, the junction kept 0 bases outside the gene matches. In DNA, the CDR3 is TGCGCCAGCAGTGAGTCGACAGGGTATGGCTACACCTTC. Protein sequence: CASSESTGYGYTF.

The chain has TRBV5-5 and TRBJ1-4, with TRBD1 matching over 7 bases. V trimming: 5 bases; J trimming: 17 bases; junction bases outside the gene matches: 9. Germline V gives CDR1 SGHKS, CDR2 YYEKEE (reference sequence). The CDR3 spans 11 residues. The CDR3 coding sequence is TGTGCCAGCAGTCGTGGACAGGCCACCTTTTTT. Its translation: CASSRGQATFF. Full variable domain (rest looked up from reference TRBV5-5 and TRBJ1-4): DAGVTQSPTHLIKTRGQQVTLRCSPISGHKSVSWYQQVLGQGPQFIFQYYEKEERGRGNFPDRFSARQFPNYSSELNVNALLLGDSALYLCASSRGQATFFGSGTQLSVL.

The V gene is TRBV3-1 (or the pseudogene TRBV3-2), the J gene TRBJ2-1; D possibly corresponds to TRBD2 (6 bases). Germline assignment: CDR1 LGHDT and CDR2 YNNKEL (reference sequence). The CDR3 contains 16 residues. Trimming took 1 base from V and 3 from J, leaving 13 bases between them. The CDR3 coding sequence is TGTGCCAGCAGCCAAGCCCCTAGCGTTCTCTACAATGAGCAGTTCTTC. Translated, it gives CASSQAPSVLYNEQFF.

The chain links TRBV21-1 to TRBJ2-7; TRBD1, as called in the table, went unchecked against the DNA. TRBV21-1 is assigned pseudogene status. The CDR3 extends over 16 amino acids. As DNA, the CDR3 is TGTGCCAGCAGCAAATGGGCCCCTAGACAGATCTACGAGCAGTACTTC. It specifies CASSKWAPRQIYEQYF.

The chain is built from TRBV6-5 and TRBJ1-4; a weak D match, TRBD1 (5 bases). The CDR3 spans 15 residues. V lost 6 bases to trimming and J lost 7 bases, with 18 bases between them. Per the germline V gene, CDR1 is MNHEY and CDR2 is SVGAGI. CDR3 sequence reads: CASRPEGVLFEKLFF. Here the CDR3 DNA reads TGTGCCAGCAGACCCGAAGGGGTCCTATTTGAAAAACTGTTTTTT.

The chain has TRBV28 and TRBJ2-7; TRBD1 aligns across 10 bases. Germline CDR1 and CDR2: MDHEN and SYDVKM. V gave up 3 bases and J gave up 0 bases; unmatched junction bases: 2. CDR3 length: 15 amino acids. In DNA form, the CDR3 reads TGTGCCAGCAGTTTTTGGACAGGGGGCTCCTACGAGCAGTACTTC. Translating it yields CASSFWTGGSYEQYF.

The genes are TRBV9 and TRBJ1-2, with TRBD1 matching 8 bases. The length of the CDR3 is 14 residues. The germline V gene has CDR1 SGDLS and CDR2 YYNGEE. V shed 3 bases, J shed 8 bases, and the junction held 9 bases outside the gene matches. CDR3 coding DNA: TGTGCCAGCAGCGCCGACCAGGGGGCACAGGGCTACACCTTC. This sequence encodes CASSADQGAQGYTF. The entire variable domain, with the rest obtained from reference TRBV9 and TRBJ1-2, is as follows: DSGVTQTPKHLITATGQRVTLRCSPRSGDLSVYWYQQSLDQGLQFLIQYYNGEERAKGNILERFSAQQFPDLHSELNLSSLELGDSALYFCASSADQGAQGYTFGSGTRLTVV.

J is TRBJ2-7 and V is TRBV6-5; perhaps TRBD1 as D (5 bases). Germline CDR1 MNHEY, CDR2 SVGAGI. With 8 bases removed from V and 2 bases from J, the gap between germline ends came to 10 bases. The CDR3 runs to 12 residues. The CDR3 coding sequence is TGTGCCAGCTTAGGGGTCCCCTACGAGCAGTACTTC. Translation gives CASLGVPYEQYF.

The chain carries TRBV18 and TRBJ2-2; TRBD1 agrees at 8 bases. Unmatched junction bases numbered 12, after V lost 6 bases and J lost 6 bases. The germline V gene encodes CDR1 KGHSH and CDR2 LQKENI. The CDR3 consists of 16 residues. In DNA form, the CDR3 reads TGTGCCAGCTCGCCTCTCTGGACAGGGTCGGCCGGGGAGCTGTTTTTT. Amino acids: CASSPLWTGSAGELFF.

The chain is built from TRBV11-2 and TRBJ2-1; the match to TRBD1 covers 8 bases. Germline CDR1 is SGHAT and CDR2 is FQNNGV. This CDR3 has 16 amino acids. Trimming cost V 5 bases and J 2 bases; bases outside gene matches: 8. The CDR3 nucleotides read TGTGCCAGCAGCCCAAAGACAGGGGTACCCTACAATGAGCAGTTCTTC. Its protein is CASSPKTGVPYNEQFF.

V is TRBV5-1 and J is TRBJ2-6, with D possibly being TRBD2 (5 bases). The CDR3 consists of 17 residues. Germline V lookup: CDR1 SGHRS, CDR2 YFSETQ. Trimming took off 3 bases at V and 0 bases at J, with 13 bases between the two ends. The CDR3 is CASSSRASSSGANVLTF. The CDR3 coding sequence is TGCGCCAGCAGCTCGAGGGCCTCCAGCTCTGGGGCCAACGTCCTGACTTTC. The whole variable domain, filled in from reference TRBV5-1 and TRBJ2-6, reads KAGVTQTPRYLIKTRGQQVTLSCSPISGHRSVSWYQQTPGQGLQFLFEYFSETQRNKGNFPGRFSGRQFSNSRSEMNVSTLELGDSALYLCASSSRASSSGANVLTFGAGSRLTVL.

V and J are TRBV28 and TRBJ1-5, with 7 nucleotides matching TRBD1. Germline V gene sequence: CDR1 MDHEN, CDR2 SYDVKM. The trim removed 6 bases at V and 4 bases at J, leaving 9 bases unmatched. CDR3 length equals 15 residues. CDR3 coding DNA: TGTGCCAGCAGGCCCACAGGGGAAAGAAATCAGCCCCAGCATTTT. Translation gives CASRPTGERNQPQHF.

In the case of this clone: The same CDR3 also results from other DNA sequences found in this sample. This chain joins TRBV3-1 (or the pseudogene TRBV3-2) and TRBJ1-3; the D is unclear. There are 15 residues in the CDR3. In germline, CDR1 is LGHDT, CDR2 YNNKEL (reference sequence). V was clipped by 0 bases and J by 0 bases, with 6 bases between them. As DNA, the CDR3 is TGTGCCAGCAGCCAAGACAGAAGCTCTGGAAACACCATATATTTT. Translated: CASSQDRSSGNTIYF.